The rows below give T cell receptor beta chains drawn from one sample of a study of beta chain features in type 1 diabetes. Here immunoSEQ multiplex PCR was the method, and the copy in TCRdb shows in-frame clones only, minus some. The repertoire holds about 900,000 clones, with 17% as singletons. Specimen: naive CD4+ T cells from blood. These receptors were obtained from a woman aged 18-30 years in good health. Both conserved end residues are trimmed from each CDR3.

V gene | CDR3 protein
TRBV4-2 | ASSPFGGQSSYNEQF
TRBV9 | ASSVAGGGASGNEQF
TRBV28 | ASSSSPGGLNTGELF
TRBV28 | ASSWAAEETQY
TRBV7-9 | ASKRSSGSSYNEQF
TRBV28 | ASSHGTPILNEQF
TRBV18 | ASSLGGHNEQF
TRBV7-3 | ASSRDSGANVLT
TRBV6-6 | ASNPQGARTEAF
TRBV19 | ASSPGTGPEAF
TRBV6-4 | ASSEGTGSYNEQF
TRBV4-2 | ASSRGTTSGRNEQF
TRBV23-1 | ASSHLGPQF
TRBV7-3 | ASGAATNTGELF
TRBV10-3 | ATEAGVNYGYT
TRBV6-5 | ASSYVQGGINEQF
TRBV6-5 | ASSPQPGGSQPQH
TRBV20-1 | SPRGVHGYT
TRBV7-6 | ASSPNNAEGYEQY
TRBV6-1 | ASRVSVLGEQF
TRBV29-1 | SVGQGSYGYT
TRBV7-2 | ASSFGGARYNEQF
TRBV7-8 | ASSLFSRNLNTEAF
TRBV7-8 | ASSSHWTSSMGSEQY
TRBV7-2 | ASSLSGADYNEQF
TRBV27 | ASSLSLGLEQY
TRBV7-8 | ASSTRYAGRDSNQPQH
TRBV6-6 | ASSPVYQPQH
TRBV15 | ATSTGDFPPNEQF
TRBV19 | ASGTSGKTDTQY
TRBV28 | ASSLSGRGYEQY
TRBV2 | ASGDSYGYT
TRBV5-1 | ASSLGSGRETQY
TRBV2 | ASSAPRQQYEQY
TRBV11-2 | ASSFRGTQY
TRBV7-9 | ASSFIFGGQGYT
TRBV7-9 | ASSLGIGGGLDTQY
TRBV5-1 | ASKAEGLAGGGSYNEQF
TRBV6-1 | ASIEAGTGLGGYT
TRBV2 | ASGRDAYGYT
TRBV2 | ASSNQGSQSTDTQY
TRBV2 | ASRGLAGDSGETQY
TRBV27 | ASSFLPKRHTDTQY
TRBV7-9 | ASSSRGGTSGDSYNEQF
TRBV13 | ASSLLNTDTQY